One TCR beta chain is described in this entry. Its matching antigen is unknown. This was the immunoSEQ v3 assay. Sequencing depth was approximately 2 million read pairs for survey level, about 5-6 million for deep. The repertoire was sequenced with immunoSEQ multiplex PCR; TCRdb's copy has only in-frame clones and lacks some. The data contain roughly 57,000 clones, approximately 75% of them singletons. The data stem from a study of TIL therapy for anti-PD-1-resistant metastatic lung cancer. Overall study results and limits: This highly selected cohort may not generalize to typical lung cancer patients.

The time point: pre-treatment sample, taken before nivolumab and TIL therapy. Enrollment ran from October 2017 to early 2020. Unmatched junction bases numbered 11, after V lost 7 bases and J lost 2 bases. The CDR3 runs to 15 residues. Germline CDR1 reads SNHLY; CDR2 reads FYNNEI. This chain connects TRBV2 to TRBJ2-7; 7 nucleotides agree with TRBD2. This specimen consisted of blood, obtained at baseline. The sequence came from a person aged 25 to 80 with non-small cell lung cancer. CDR3 nucleotide sequence: TGTGCCAGCAAATTGGGAGGGACCGTTACCTACGAGCAGTACTTC. Translation: CASKLGGTVTYEQYF. Combining the CDR3 with reference TRBV2 and TRBJ2-7 gives the whole variable domain EPEVTQTPSHQVTQMGQEVILRCVPISNHLYFYWYRQILGQKVEFLVSFYNNEISEKSEIFDDQFSVERPDGSNFTLKIRSTKLEDSAMYFCASKLGGTVTYEQYFGPGTRLTVT.